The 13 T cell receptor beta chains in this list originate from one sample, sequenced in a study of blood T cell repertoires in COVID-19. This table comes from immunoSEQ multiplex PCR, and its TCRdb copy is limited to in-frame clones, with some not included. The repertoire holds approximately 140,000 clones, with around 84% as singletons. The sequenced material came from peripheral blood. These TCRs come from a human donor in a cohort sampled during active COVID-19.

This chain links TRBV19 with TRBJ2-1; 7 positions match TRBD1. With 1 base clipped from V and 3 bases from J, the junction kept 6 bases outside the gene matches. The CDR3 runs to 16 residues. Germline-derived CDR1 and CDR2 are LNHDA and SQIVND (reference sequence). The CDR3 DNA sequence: TGTGCCAGTAGTATAGGATGGGACAGACTCTACAATGAGCAGTTCTTC. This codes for CASSIGWDRLYNEQFF.

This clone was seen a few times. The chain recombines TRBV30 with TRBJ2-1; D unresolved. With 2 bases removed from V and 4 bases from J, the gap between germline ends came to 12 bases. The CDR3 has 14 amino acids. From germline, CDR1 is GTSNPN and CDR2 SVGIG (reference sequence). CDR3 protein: CAWSQIAGYNEQFF. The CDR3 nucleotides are TGTGCCTGGAGTCAGATAGCTGGGTACAATGAGCAGTTCTTC.

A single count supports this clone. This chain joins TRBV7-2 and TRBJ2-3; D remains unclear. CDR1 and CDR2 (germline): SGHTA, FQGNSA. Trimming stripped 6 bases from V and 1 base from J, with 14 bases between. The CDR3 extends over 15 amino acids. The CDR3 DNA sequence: TGTGCCAGCAGTCAGACTCCGGTAGGCACAGATACGCAGTATTTT. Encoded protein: CASSQTPVGTDTQYF.

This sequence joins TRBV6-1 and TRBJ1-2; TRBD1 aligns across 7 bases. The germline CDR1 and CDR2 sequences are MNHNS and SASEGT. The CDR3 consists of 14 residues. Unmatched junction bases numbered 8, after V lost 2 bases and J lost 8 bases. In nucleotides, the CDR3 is TGTGCCAGCAGTGAAACGGGACAGACCGCGGGCTACACCTTC. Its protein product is CASSETGQTAGYTF.

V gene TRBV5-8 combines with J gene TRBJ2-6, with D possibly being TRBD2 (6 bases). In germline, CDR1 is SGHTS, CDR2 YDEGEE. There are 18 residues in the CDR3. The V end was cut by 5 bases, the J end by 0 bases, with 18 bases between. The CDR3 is CASRAAGGLFSGANVLTF. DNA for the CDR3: TGTGCCAGCAGGGCAGCCGGGGGACTCTTCTCTGGGGCCAACGTCCTGACTTTC.

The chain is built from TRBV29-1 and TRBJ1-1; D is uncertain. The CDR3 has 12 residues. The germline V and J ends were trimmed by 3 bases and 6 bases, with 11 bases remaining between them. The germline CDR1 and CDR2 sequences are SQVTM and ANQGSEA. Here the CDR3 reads CSVEEAAAEAFF. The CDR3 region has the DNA TGCAGCGTTGAGGAGGCGGCAGCTGAAGCTTTCTTT. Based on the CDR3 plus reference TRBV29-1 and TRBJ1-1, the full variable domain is SAVISQKPSRDICQRGTSLTIQCQVDSQVTMMFWYRQQPGQSLTLIATANQGSEATYESGFVIDKFPISRPNLTFSTLTVSNMSPEDSSIYLCSVEEAAAEAFFGQGTRLTVV.

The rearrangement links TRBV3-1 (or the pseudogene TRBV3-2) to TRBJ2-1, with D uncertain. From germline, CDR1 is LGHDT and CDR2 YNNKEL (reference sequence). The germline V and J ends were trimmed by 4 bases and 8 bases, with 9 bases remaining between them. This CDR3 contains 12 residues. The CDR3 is CASSPSPDEQFF. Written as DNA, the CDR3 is TGTGCCAGCAGCCCCTCCCCCGATGAGCAGTTCTTC.

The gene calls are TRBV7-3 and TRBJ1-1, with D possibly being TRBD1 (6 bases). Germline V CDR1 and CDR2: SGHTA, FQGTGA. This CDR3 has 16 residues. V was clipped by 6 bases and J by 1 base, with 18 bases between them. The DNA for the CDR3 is TGTGCCAGCAGACCAAATTTCGGGACAAGGAACACTGAAGCTTTCTTT. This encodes CASRPNFGTRNTEAFF.

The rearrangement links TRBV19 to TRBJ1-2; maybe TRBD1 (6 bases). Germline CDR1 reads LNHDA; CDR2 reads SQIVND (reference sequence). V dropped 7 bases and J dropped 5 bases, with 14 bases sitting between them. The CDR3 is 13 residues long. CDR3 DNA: TGTGCCAGTACCCTGGCAGGGGCGTATGGCTACACCTTC. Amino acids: CASTLAGAYGYTF. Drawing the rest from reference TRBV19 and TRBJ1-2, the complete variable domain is DGGITQSPKYLFRKEGQNVTLSCEQNLNHDAMYWYRQDPGQGLRLIYYSQIVNDFQKGDIAEGYSVSREKKESFPLTVTSAQKNPTAFYLCASTLAGAYGYTFGSGTRLTVV.

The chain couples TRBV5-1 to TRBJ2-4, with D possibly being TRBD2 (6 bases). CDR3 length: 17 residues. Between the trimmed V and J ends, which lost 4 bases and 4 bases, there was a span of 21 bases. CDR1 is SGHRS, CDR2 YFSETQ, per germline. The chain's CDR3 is CASSPIGGVAEKNIQYF. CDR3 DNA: TGCGCCAGCAGCCCCATCGGCGGTGTAGCGGAAAAAAACATTCAGTACTTC.

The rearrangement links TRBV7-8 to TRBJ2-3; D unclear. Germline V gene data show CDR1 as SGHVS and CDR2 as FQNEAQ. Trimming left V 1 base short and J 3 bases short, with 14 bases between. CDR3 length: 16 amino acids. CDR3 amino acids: CASSLGARQSTDTQYF. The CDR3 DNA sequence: TGTGCCAGCAGCTTAGGTGCCAGACAAAGTACAGATACGCAGTATTTT.

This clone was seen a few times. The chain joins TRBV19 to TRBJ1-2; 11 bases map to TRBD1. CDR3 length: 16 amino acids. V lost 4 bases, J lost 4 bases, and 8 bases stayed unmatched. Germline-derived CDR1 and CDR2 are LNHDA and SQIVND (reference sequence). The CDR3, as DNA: TGTGCCAGTAGTAGGGAGGACAGGGGGCTGGTCTATGGCTACACCTTC. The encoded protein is CASSREDRGLVYGYTF.

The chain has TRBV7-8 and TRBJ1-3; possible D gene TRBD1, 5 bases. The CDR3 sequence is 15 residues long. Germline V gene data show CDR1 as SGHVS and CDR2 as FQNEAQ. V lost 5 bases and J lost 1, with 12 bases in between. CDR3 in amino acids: CASSESGGSGNTIYF. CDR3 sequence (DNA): TGTGCCAGCAGCGAGAGTGGGGGGTCTGGAAACACCATATATTTT.